Following are 18 T cell receptor beta chains from one sample sequenced in a study of T-cell reconstitution after alpha-beta-depleted transplantation in children. Unique molecular identifiers were incorporated into the prepared TCRbeta library. TCRdb reanalysed the PCR reads using MiXCR and keeps one entry per CDR3 protein. This sample yields about 580,000 distinct CDR3 sequences, of which over 25% are seen a single time; 35% to 40% belongs to the top ten. The sample in question was PBMCs, obtained before TCRalphabeta/CD19-depleted stem cell transplant. The receptors stem from a boy under two years old with Wiskott-Aldrich syndrome, due to receive a stem cell transplant.

The table lists this clonotype with a few counts. CDR3 nucleotide sequence: TGTGCCATCGGCGGGATTGGGGAGACCCAGTACTTC. Its protein is CAIGGIGETQYF. V gene TRBV10-3 combines with J gene TRBJ2-5; tentatively, D is TRBD2 (6 bases). There are 12 residues in the CDR3. Germline V gene data show CDR1 as ENHRY and CDR2 as SYGVKD. The V gene lost 8 bases and the J gene lost 5 bases, with 12 bases spanning the gap.

This rearrangement joins TRBV5-1 to TRBJ2-4; D is ambiguous. Trimming took 0 bases from V and 0 from J, leaving 13 bases between them. This CDR3 is built from 17 residues. Germline V gene data show CDR1 as SGHRS and CDR2 as YFSETQ. This CDR3 reads CASSLGVGAQAKNIQYF. CDR3 DNA sequence: TGCGCCAGCAGCTTGGGGGTAGGAGCCCAAGCCAAAAACATTCAGTACTTC.

The chain has TRBV5-5 and TRBJ2-2; D perhaps matches TRBD1 (5 bases). The CDR3 length is 16 residues. From germline, CDR1 is SGHKS and CDR2 YYEKEE (reference sequence). V was trimmed by 0 bases and J by 0 bases, leaving 9 bases between them. The CDR3 nucleotides read TGTGCCAGCAGCTTGGTTACAGGCACGAACACCGGGGAGCTGTTTTTT. Residues: CASSLVTGTNTGELFF.

This chain connects TRBV5-5 to TRBJ2-2; 13 bases fit TRBD2. Germline V gene lookup returns CDR1 SGHKS and CDR2 YYEKEE (reference sequence). With V trimmed by 5 bases and J by 5 bases, 3 bases remained unmatched. This CDR3 is 15 amino acids long. CDR3 residues: CASRAGLAGTGELFF. CDR3 coding DNA: TGTGCCAGCAGGGCGGGACTAGCGGGAACCGGGGAGCTGTTTTTT.

This clonotype has a handful of counts. The chain recombines TRBV4-1 with TRBJ1-6; 8 positions match TRBD1. The CDR3 runs 16 residues. V shed 0 bases, J shed 15 bases, and the junction held 13 bases outside the gene matches. The germline V gene has CDR1 MGHRA and CDR2 YSYEKL. The chain's CDR3 is CASSQDRQGAKRLLHF. CDR3 in DNA: TGCGCCAGCAGCCAAGATCGGCAGGGGGCCAAGAGGCTCCTCCACTTT.

In this sample, this clonotype turned up once. The chain employs TRBV6-1 and TRBJ2-3; 7 bases fit TRBD2. Trimming at V came to 4 bases and at J to 5 bases, leaving 12 bases not matched to a gene. The length of the CDR3 is 16 residues. CDR1 is MNHNS, CDR2 SASEGT, per germline. CDR3 residues: CASSVVSGISLDTQYF. Written as DNA, the CDR3 is TGTGCCAGCAGTGTCGTCAGCGGGATATCCCTAGATACGCAGTATTTT.

This clonotype came up a few times. The CDR3 sequence: CTQSPVDLAKNIQYF. The CDR3 DNA is TGCACCCAAAGTCCTGTTGACCTAGCCAAAAACATTCAGTACTTC. V usage is TRBV20-1 and J usage is TRBJ2-4; D is unresolved. Germline assignment: CDR1 DFQATT and CDR2 SNEGSKA (reference sequence). The CDR3 runs 15 residues.

The chain recombines TRBV27 with TRBJ1-2, with D maybe TRBD1 (5 bases). CDR1 is MNHEY, CDR2 SMNVEV, per germline (reference sequence). Between the trimmed V and J ends, which lost 3 bases and 2 bases, there was a span of 10 bases. This CDR3 comprises 14 residues. The CDR3 spells CASSFGWGNYGYTF. DNA for the CDR3: TGTGCCAGCAGTTTTGGGTGGGGGAACTATGGCTACACCTTC.

This chain joins TRBV27 and TRBJ1-5, with 8 bases matching TRBD1. From germline, CDR1 is MNHEY and CDR2 SMNVEV (reference sequence). Trimming cost V 7 bases and J 7 bases; bases outside gene matches: 21. The length of the CDR3 is 18 residues. The DNA for the CDR3 is TGTGCCAGCAACCCCCGACAGGGGATTCGGGCGATCGTCCAGCCCCAGCATTTT. This translates into CASNPRQGIRAIVQPQHF.

This clonotype was observed a handful of times. The chain combines TRBV29-1 with TRBJ2-1, with D possibly TRBD2 on 5 matching bases. This CDR3 contains 11 residues. CDR1 and CDR2 from the germline V gene are SQVTM and ANQGSEA. The V end lost 3 bases, the J end lost 7 bases, and 7 bases lay between the germline ends. The CDR3 region is CSVESGNEQFF. The CDR3 DNA is TGCAGCGTTGAGAGCGGTAATGAGCAGTTCTTC.

The chain recombines TRBV12-3 or TRBV12-4 with TRBJ1-1; D is uncertain. Trimming shortened V by 7 bases and J by 3 bases, and 18 bases separated the two germline ends. This CDR3 comprises 15 residues. CDR3 DNA: TGTGCCAGCACCATAGGAGGGAATCGGGACACTGAAGCTTTCTTT. Protein: CASTIGGNRDTEAFF.

This clonotype was detected a few times. This chain links TRBV5-6 with TRBJ1-2; tentatively, D is TRBD1 (5 bases). Trimming shortened V by 4 bases and J by 3 bases, and 16 bases separated the two germline ends. This CDR3 contains 15 residues. Per germline, CDR1 SGHDT and CDR2 YYEEEE. The CDR3 bases are TGTGCCAGCAGCGCTACAGGAAGTGGAGACTATGGCTACACCTTC. It translates to CASSATGSGDYGYTF.

This clonotype was recorded at least ten times. The CDR3 protein is CASSLRLSSYNEQFF. The DNA of the CDR3 is TGCGCCAGCAGCTTGAGGCTGAGCTCCTACAATGAGCAGTTCTTC. The V call is TRBV5-1, the J call TRBJ2-1; no reliable D call. CDR3 size: 15 residues. Trimming took 1 base from V and 0 from J, leaving 8 bases between them. From germline, CDR1 is SGHRS and CDR2 YFSETQ.

This chain connects TRBV5-1 to TRBJ2-7; D gene unclear. CDR3 length: 15 residues. CDR1 is SGHRS and CDR2 is YFSETQ in the germline V gene. Trimming removed 2 bases at V and 3 bases at J, with 15 bases between. CDR3 DNA sequence: TGCGCCAGCAGCTTCAATCCCGTTTCCATCTACGAGCAGTACTTC. Protein product: CASSFNPVSIYEQYF.

This clonotype was observed a handful of times. The chain carries TRBV4-2 and TRBJ1-2; D remains unclear. The V end was cut by 0 bases, the J end by 8 bases, with 7 bases between. The CDR3 runs to 12 residues. Germline V lookup: CDR1 LGHNA, CDR2 YNFKEQ. CDR3 loop: CASSQDRVGYTF. For the CDR3, the DNA is TGTGCCAGCAGCCAAGATAGAGTCGGCTACACCTTC.

The rearrangement joins TRBV5-1 to TRBJ2-2; perhaps TRBD2 as D (5 bases). CDR1 SGHRS and CDR2 YFSETQ come from the germline V gene. The length of the CDR3 is 14 residues. The germline V and J ends were trimmed by 3 bases and 6 bases, with 12 bases remaining between them. Written as DNA, the CDR3 is TGCGCCAGCAGCTCCCTGGGAGCGGCCGGGGAGCTGTTTTTT. Amino acid sequence: CASSSLGAAGELFF.

The chain couples TRBV5-6 to TRBJ2-1; 7 bases fit TRBD1. Germline lookup yields CDR1 SGHDT and CDR2 YYEEEE. The CDR3 spans 15 residues. Losses at the gene ends were 4 bases for V and 1 base for J; bases not matched to a gene: 5. The chain's CDR3 is CASSRGQTSYNEQFF. In DNA form, the CDR3 reads TGTGCCAGCAGCCGGGGACAGACTTCCTACAATGAGCAGTTCTTC.

This clonotype appeared a few times. V gene TRBV4-2 combines with J gene TRBJ2-5; the match to TRBD2 covers 9 bases. The CDR3 has 17 residues. Unmatched junction bases numbered 5, after V lost 0 bases and J lost 0 bases. The germline CDR1 and CDR2 sequences are LGHNA and YNFKEQ. In DNA, the CDR3 is TGTGCCAGCAGCCAAGACCGACTAGCGGCAAACCAAGAGACCCAGTACTTC. Translating gives CASSQDRLAANQETQYF.